The 17 T cell receptor beta chains in this list originate from one sample, sequenced in a study of CD8+ T cells in alopecia areata. After isolation, RNA underwent reverse transcription to generate cDNA as the sequencing template. Produced via immunoSEQ multiplex PCR; TCRdb's table is partial and in-frame only. The data contain under 250,000 clones, approximately 60% of them singletons. The sample consisted of CD8+ T cells sorted from blood. Receptors were obtained from a human donor in good health.

The chain links TRBV28 to TRBJ2-7; perhaps TRBD1 as D (6 bases). The V and J ends lost 2 bases and 1 base respectively, with 12 bases between them. The CDR3 runs to 15 residues. Germline CDR1 is MDHEN and CDR2 is SYDVKM. The CDR3 nucleotides are TGTGCCAGCAGTTTAACCGGGACAACGTCCTACGAGCAGTACTTC. Translating it yields CASSLTGTTSYEQYF.

This rearrangement joins TRBV29-1 to TRBJ2-1; 7 positions match TRBD1. V gave up 6 bases and J gave up 4 bases; unmatched junction bases: 9. The CDR3 loop spans 14 amino acids. Germline CDR1 SQVTM, CDR2 ANQGSEA. The CDR3 sequence: CSVPDRVAYNEQFF. The CDR3 DNA reads as TGCAGCGTCCCCGACAGGGTCGCTTACAATGAGCAGTTCTTC.

This rearrangement joins TRBV12-5 to TRBJ2-5; TRBD1 or TRBD2 may be the D gene (5 bases each). The V gene's germline CDR1 is LGHNT and CDR2 FRNRAP. The CDR3 is made up of 17 amino acids. The V end lost 2 bases, the J end lost 7 bases, and 23 bases lay between the germline ends. In DNA form, the CDR3 reads TGTGCTAGTGGTTTGCCCACGAGGGACCTCCGTCCGGGGACCCAGTACTTC. It specifies CASGLPTRDLRPGTQYF.

The genes are TRBV6-5 and TRBJ1-6, with D possibly TRBD1 on 5 matching bases. The ends were cut back, 2 bases at V and 8 bases at J, with 10 bases in the middle. This CDR3 comprises 14 residues. The germline CDR1 and CDR2 sequences are MNHEY and SVGAGI. CDR3 DNA: TGTGCCAGCAGTTACGCGACAGTCTATTCACCCCTCCACTTT. Translation: CASSYATVYSPLHF.

This clone was seen a few times. The chain recombines TRBV5-1 with TRBJ2-1; D might be TRBD1 or TRBD2, each matching 5 bases. Trimming cost V 0 bases and J 7 bases, with 8 bases left between them. The CDR3 contains 13 residues. From germline, CDR1 is SGHRS and CDR2 YFSETQ. CDR3 in DNA: TGCGCCAGCAGCTTGGGGGGACCGAATGAGCAGTTCTTC. It specifies CASSLGGPNEQFF.

The chain couples TRBV13 to TRBJ1-2, with 7 bases lining up with TRBD1. The CDR3 sequence is 13 residues long. Germline CDR1 is PRHDT and CDR2 is FYEKMQ (reference sequence). The V and J ends lost 6 bases and 7 bases, in that order; junction bases with no gene match: 8. The CDR3 DNA follows: TGTGCCAGCAGTCCAGGGGGGACGGGTGGCTACACCTTC. Translation: CASSPGGTGGYTF.

This rearrangement joins TRBV2 to TRBJ2-7; 11 bases align to TRBD1. V shed 3 bases and J 2 bases; nucleotides not matched to a gene: 3. CDR1 is SNHLY, CDR2 FYNNEI, per germline. The CDR3 has 15 residues. DNA for the CDR3: TGTGCCAGCAGTGAGGGGACAGGGGGAACCTACGAGCAGTACTTC. It translates to CASSEGTGGTYEQYF.

This clone appeared a single time. The chain recombines TRBV7-9 with TRBJ2-7; no definite D call. CDR1 is SEHNR and CDR2 is FQNEAQ in the germline V gene (reference sequence). The CDR3 length is 13 residues. V shed 5 bases and J shed 7 bases, with 15 bases lying between them. CDR3 loop: CASSRRVAEEQYF. CDR3 DNA sequence: TGTGCCAGCAGCCGCCGCGTGGCGGAGGAGCAGTACTTC.

The V and J genes are TRBV27 and TRBJ1-1; perhaps TRBD1 as D (6 bases). CDR1 MNHEY and CDR2 SMNVEV come from the germline V gene (reference sequence). V was trimmed by 2 bases and J by 1 base, leaving 11 bases between them. CDR3 length: 15 residues. This CDR3 is CASSLTVRGNTEAFF. DNA for the CDR3: TGTGCCAGCAGTTTAACGGTCAGGGGGAACACTGAAGCTTTCTTT.

The chain carries TRBV5-1 and TRBJ2-7; 8 bases align to TRBD1. After removal of 4 bases from V and 5 bases from J, the junction contained 5 bases not matched to a gene. There are 13 residues in the CDR3. Germline V CDR1 and CDR2: SGHRS, YFSETQ. Here the CDR3 DNA reads TGCGCCAGCAGCGCCGACAGGGGCGACGAGCAGTACTTC. The encoded protein is CASSADRGDEQYF.

This clone has a handful of counts. The rearrangement uses TRBV6-5 and TRBJ2-7, with D maybe TRBD2 (6 bases). The germline V gene encodes CDR1 MNHEY and CDR2 SVGAGI. The ends were cut back, 5 bases at V and 3 bases at J, with 11 bases in the middle. The CDR3 extends over 13 amino acids. The CDR3 spells CASSDSGFYEQYF. The CDR3 DNA sequence: TGTGCCAGCAGTGATAGCGGATTCTACGAGCAGTACTTC.

In this sample, this clone turned up a few times. This chain connects TRBV29-1 to TRBJ2-1; 8 nucleotides line up with TRBD1. After removal of 6 bases from V and 10 bases from J, the junction contained 5 bases not matched to a gene. The CDR3 is made up of 11 amino acids. Germline CDR1 and CDR2: SQVTM and ANQGSEA. The CDR3 bases are TGCAGCGTGGTCAGGACAGGGGAGCAGTTCTTC. Its translation is CSVVRTGEQFF.

The V and J genes are TRBV4-2 and TRBJ2-1; no reliable D call. CDR3 length equals 12 residues. V was trimmed by 1 base and J by 10 bases, leaving 8 bases between them. Germline V gene data show CDR1 as LGHNA and CDR2 as YNFKEQ. CDR3 sequence (DNA): TGTGCCAGCAGCCAAGGCCAGGCGGAGCAGTTCTTC. Its protein is CASSQGQAEQFF.

The chain combines TRBV6-5 with TRBJ1-1; TRBD1 might be the D (6 bases). V was clipped by 0 bases and J by 0 bases, with 8 bases between them. Per germline, CDR1 MNHEY and CDR2 SVGAGI. The CDR3 loop spans 15 amino acids. CDR3 DNA: TGTGCCAGCAGTTACTCCGGACAGATGAACACTGAAGCTTTCTTT. This translates into CASSYSGQMNTEAFF.

J is TRBJ1-1 and V is TRBV19, with 9 bases that match TRBD1. Unmatched junction bases numbered 12, after V lost 6 bases and J lost 7 bases. Germline V CDR1 and CDR2: LNHDA, SQIVND (reference sequence). The CDR3 is 15 residues long. The chain's CDR3 is CASRGSSTGGGEAFF. CDR3 nucleotides: TGTGCCAGTAGAGGCTCGTCGACAGGGGGGGGTGAAGCTTTCTTT.

This clone has a handful of counts. The V and J genes are TRBV27 and TRBJ1-2; TRBD1 agrees at 7 bases. In germline, CDR1 is MNHEY, CDR2 SMNVEV (reference sequence). The CDR3 runs 12 residues. V was pared by 6 bases and J by 6 bases, with 4 bases of the junction left unmatched. In DNA form, the CDR3 reads TGTGCCAGCAGCGACAGGGTGGATGGCTACACCTTC. Its protein is CASSDRVDGYTF.

V gene TRBV2 combines with J gene TRBJ2-3; D is tentatively TRBD1 or TRBD2 (5 bases each). Germline V CDR1 and CDR2: SNHLY, FYNNEI. Trimming stripped 5 bases from V and 1 base from J, with 7 bases between. CDR3 length equals 13 residues. For the CDR3, the DNA is TGTGCCAGCAGTAGGGACGGCACAGATACGCAGTATTTT. Its protein is CASSRDGTDTQYF.